This T cell receptor beta chain was found in a study of T cells in Graves' hyperthyroidism and ophthalmopathy. A few counts support this clonotype. The junction does not match germline at one end; this may be a read error. The CDR3 is 16 residues long. Germline values: CDR1 MDHEN, CDR2 SYDVKM. Authors of the study amplified TCR beta CDR3 regions from RNA transcripts. TCR CDR3 regions were first amplified by RT-PCR with HTBI primers. TCRdb itself ran the multiplex PCR reads through MiXCR, one entry per CDR3 protein. Among more than 350,000 distinct CDR3 sequences listed, 17% were seen once. The chain recombines TRBV28 with TRBJ1-6; 8 nucleotides line up with TRBD1. Sequenced input: blood. This sequence originates from a woman aged 25 to 39 with Graves' hyperthyroidism that later progressed to Graves' ophthalmopathy. CDR3 sequence: CASRAGTGYNNSPLRF. CDR3 sequence (DNA): TGTGCCAGCCGTGCCGGGACAGGCTACAATAATTCACCCCTCCGCTTT.